This entry lists 5 T cell receptor beta chains sequenced from one sample in a study of cytomegalovirus exposure and HLA in healthy donors. Use of 60 Vbeta and 13 Jbeta primers characterized the PCR. TCRdb's table, derived via immunoSEQ multiplex PCR, lists solely in-frame clones and lacks some. The sample contains 120,000 or so clones, around 75% of which appear only once. The sequencing input was PBMCs. Every receptor here comes from a woman between 50 and 59 years old in good health and CMV-seropositive.

The chain links TRBV6-5 to TRBJ2-5; 10 nucleotides line up with TRBD1. The CDR3 sequence is 15 residues long. Germline trimming cut 6 bases from V and 3 bases from J; bases unmatched to any gene: 7. CDR1 is MNHEY, CDR2 SVGAGI, per germline. The DNA for the CDR3 is TGTGCCAGCAGCCCCCCGGGACAGGGGAAAGAGACCCAGTACTTC. Translated: CASSPPGQGKETQYF.

V gene TRBV27 combines with J gene TRBJ2-1; D gene uncertain. The CDR3 loop spans 14 amino acids. Germline CDR1 MNHEY, CDR2 SMNVEV (reference sequence). V lost 2 bases, J lost 0 bases, and 5 bases lay in between. CDR3 bases: TGTGCCAGCAGTTTACGGAGCTCCTACAATGAGCAGTTCTTC. Its translation is CASSLRSSYNEQFF.

This clone was recorded only once. The chain couples TRBV6-6 to TRBJ1-5; TRBD1 matches 9 bases. The V segment lost 7 bases and the J segment 13 bases; nucleotides outside the gene matches: 14. This CDR3 has 14 amino acids. Germline lookup yields CDR1 MNHNY and CDR2 SVGAGI (reference sequence). CDR3 in DNA: TGTGCCAGCAAAAAAGCCGATCCGGGACAGGGACAGCATTTT. It is translated as CASKKADPGQGQHF.

This clone has a handful of counts. The gene calls are TRBV18 and TRBJ1-1; D is undetermined. V was trimmed by 3 bases and J by 5 bases, leaving 16 bases between them. The germline V gene encodes CDR1 KGHSH and CDR2 LQKENI. The CDR3 is made up of 15 amino acids. This CDR3 is CASSPYLGRKTEAFF. DNA for the CDR3: TGTGCCAGCTCACCTTACCTAGGGAGGAAGACTGAAGCTTTCTTT.

J is TRBJ1-2 and V is TRBV6-6, with D perhaps matching TRBD1 (5 bases). This CDR3 spans 12 amino acids. The germline V gene has CDR1 MNHNY and CDR2 SVGAGI (reference sequence). The V gene lost 4 bases and the J gene lost 8 bases, with 11 bases spanning the gap. This CDR3 is CASSSGNWGYTF. CDR3 nucleotides: TGTGCCAGCAGTTCAGGGAATTGGGGCTACACCTTC.